This TCR beta chain derives from a study of T-cell reconstitution after alpha-beta-depleted transplantation in children. CDR1 and CDR2 (germline): PRHDT, FYEKMQ (reference sequence). The CDR3 is 12 amino acids. V lost 3 bases and J 7 bases, leaving 7 bases between the germline ends. Preparation of the TCRbeta library used unique molecular identifiers. In TCRdb, the PCR reads were re-called with MiXCR into one record per CDR3 protein. The table lists approximately 250,000 distinct CDR3 sequences, around 8.9% of them singletons, with around 5% in the top ten. Sequencing used PBMCs from the stem cell graft donor, obtained from the stem cell graft. This clonotype was obtained from a human donor who donated a stem cell graft to a child with SCID. The chain uses TRBV13 and TRBJ1-5; D uncertain. The CDR3 sequence is CASSFLAQPQHF. CDR3 sequence (DNA): TGTGCCAGCAGCTTTCTCGCACAGCCCCAGCATTTT.